The 7 T cell receptor beta chains reported below all come from one sample, sequenced in a study of blood T cell repertoires in COVID-19. Clones were read by immunoSEQ multiplex PCR, and TCRdb kept only the in-frame ones, dropping some. The data contain about 210,000 clones, about 89% of them singletons. The specimen sequenced was peripheral blood. Receptor source: a woman aged 40 to 50 with acute or convalescent COVID-19.

The chain links TRBV5-1 to TRBJ1-1, with a weak D call TRBD1 (5 bases). Trimming cost V 4 bases and J 0 bases, with 13 bases left between them. The germline gives CDR1 SGHRS, CDR2 YFSETQ. This CDR3 is 15 amino acids long. The CDR3 protein is CASSQQARMNTEAFF. The CDR3 region has the DNA TGCGCCAGCAGCCAACAGGCACGGATGAACACTGAAGCTTTCTTT.

The chain is built from TRBV4-1 and TRBJ1-2; a weak D match, TRBD1 (5 bases). Trimming took off 0 bases at V and 8 bases at J, with 10 bases between the two ends. This CDR3 spans 13 amino acids. Germline V CDR1 and CDR2: MGHRA, YSYEKL. The CDR3 sequence is CASSQDLGVGYTF. The CDR3 bases are TGCGCCAGCAGCCAAGATCTAGGGGTCGGCTACACCTTC.

The chain joins TRBV6-5 to TRBJ2-5; D not certain. CDR3 length: 11 residues. The V and J ends lost 7 bases and 2 bases respectively, with 5 bases between them. Per germline, CDR1 MNHEY and CDR2 SVGAGI. CDR3 amino acids: CASTFQETQYF. Here the CDR3 DNA reads TGTGCCAGCACTTTTCAAGAGACCCAGTACTTC.

The chain carries TRBV10-2 and TRBJ2-7; TRBD2 aligns across 8 bases. Trimming at V came to 4 bases and at J to 4 bases, leaving 3 bases not matched to a gene. CDR1 WSHSY and CDR2 SAAADI come from the germline V gene. This CDR3 has 13 amino acids. The CDR3: CASSVTGGYEQYV. CDR3 in DNA: TGCGCCAGCAGTGTCACGGGGGGGTACGAGCAGTACGTC.

The CDR3 protein is CASTHVQGTEAFF. Here the CDR3 DNA reads TGTGCCAGCACTCACGTACAGGGCACTGAAGCTTTCTTT. The chain is built from TRBV6-5 and TRBJ1-1, with D maybe TRBD1 (6 bases). This CDR3 region has 13 residues. In germline, CDR1 is MNHEY, CDR2 SVGAGI. Trimming removed 7 bases from V and 4 bases from J, with 13 bases in between.

This chain uses TRBV27 with TRBJ1-2, with D uncertain. Germline CDR1 reads MNHEY; CDR2 reads SMNVEV (reference sequence). V lost 3 bases to trimming and J lost 3 bases, with 11 bases between them. The CDR3 contains 14 residues. CDR3 residues: CASSFSGVDYGYTF. The CDR3, as DNA: TGTGCCAGCAGTTTCTCCGGGGTCGACTATGGCTACACCTTC.

This clone was seen a single time. The chain uses TRBV2 and TRBJ1-1, with a tentative D call TRBD1 (5 bases). V gave up 6 bases and J gave up 6 bases, with 26 bases separating them. The CDR3 sequence is 17 residues long. Germline lookup yields CDR1 SNHLY and CDR2 FYNNEI. CDR3 in amino acids: CASRAQRSGLGAPEAFF. Written as DNA, the CDR3 is TGTGCCAGCAGAGCACAGCGGAGCGGGCTAGGGGCTCCTGAAGCTTTCTTT.